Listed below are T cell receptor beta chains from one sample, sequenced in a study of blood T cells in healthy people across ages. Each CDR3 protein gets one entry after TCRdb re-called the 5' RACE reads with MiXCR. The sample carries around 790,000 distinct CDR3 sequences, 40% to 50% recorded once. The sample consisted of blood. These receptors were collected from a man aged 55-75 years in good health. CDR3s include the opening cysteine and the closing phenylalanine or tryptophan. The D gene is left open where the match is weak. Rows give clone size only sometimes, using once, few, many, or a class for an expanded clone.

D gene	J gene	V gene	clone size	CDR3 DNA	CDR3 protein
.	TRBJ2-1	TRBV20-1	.	TGCAGTGCTAGAGGAATATGGAGCTCCTACAATGAGCAGTTCTTC	CSARGIWSSYNEQFF
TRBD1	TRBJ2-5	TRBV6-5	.	TGTGCCAGCAGCCTCTACAGGGGGCAAGAGACCCAGTACTTC	CASSLYRGQETQYF
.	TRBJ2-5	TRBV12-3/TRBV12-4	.	TGTGCCAGCAGTATTAGGGGGGGAGAGACCCAGTACTTC	CASSIRGGETQYF
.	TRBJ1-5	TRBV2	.	TGTGCCAGCAGTGAAGAGGCAGGGGTCGGTCAGCCCCAGCATTTT	CASSEEAGVGQPQHF
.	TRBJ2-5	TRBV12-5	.	TGTGCTAGTGGTTCTAGCCCGTTAGAGACCCAGTACTTC	CASGSSPLETQYF
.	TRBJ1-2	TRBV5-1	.	TGCGCCACAGCGATGGACAGCTCCTCCCTACACTATGGCTACACCTTC	CATAMDSSSLHYGYTF
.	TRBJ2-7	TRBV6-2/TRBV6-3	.	TGTGCCAGCAGTTCAACCCGGGACAATCTCTACGAGCAGTACTTC	CASSSTRDNLYEQYF
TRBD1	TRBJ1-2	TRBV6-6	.	TGTGCCAGCACCGGACAGGCCTACTATGGCTACACCTTC	CASTGQAYYGYTF
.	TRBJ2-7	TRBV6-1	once	TGTGCCAGCATAGAGGACGGGAGCTCCTACGAGCAGTACTTC	CASIEDGSSYEQYF
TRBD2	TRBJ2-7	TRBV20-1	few	TGCAGTGCTAGAGAGGGTAGCGGGGTTAATTCCTACGAGCAGTACTTC	CSAREGSGVNSYEQYF
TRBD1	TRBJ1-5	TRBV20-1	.	TGCAGCCCGGACAGGGGGCGCGAGCATCAGCCCCAGCATTTT	CSPDRGREHQPQHF
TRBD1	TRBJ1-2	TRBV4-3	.	TGCGCCGGCAGCCCTGCAACAGGGGTGAACTATGGCTACACCTTC	CAGSPATGVNYGYTF
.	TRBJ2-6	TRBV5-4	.	TGTGCCAGCAGCTTGAAGGGCAGGGCCCGTGGGGCCAACGTCCTGACTTTC	CASSLKGRARGANVLTF
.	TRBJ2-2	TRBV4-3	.	TGCGCCAGCAGCCGGGAGGCGGGGAACACCGGGGAGCTGTTTTTT	CASSREAGNTGELFF
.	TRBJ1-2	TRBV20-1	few	TGCAGTGCTCCGGGGGTCTATGGCTACACCTTC	CSAPGVYGYTF
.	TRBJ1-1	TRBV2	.	TGTGGCAGCGTAGGGGGGCAAGTTTTCACTGAAGCTTTCTTT	CGSVGGQVFTEAFF
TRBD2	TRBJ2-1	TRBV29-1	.	TGCAGCGTTGAAGGGACTAGCGGGAGGCCGAGCTCCTACAATGAGCAGTTCTTC	CSVEGTSGRPSSYNEQFF
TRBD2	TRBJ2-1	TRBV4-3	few	TGCGCCAGCAGCCAAGAAATCGCGGGGGTCACCTACAATGAGCAGTTCTTC	CASSQEIAGVTYNEQFF
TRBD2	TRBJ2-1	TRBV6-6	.	TGTGCCAGCAGTTACAGCGGGGAGCACAATGAGCAGTTCTTC	CASSYSGEHNEQFF
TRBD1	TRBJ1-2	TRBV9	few	TGTGCCAGCAGCGCCGACAGGGCTGGAGGCTACACCTTC	CASSADRAGGYTF
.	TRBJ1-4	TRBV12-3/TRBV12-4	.	TGTGCCGGCAAGGGCAACCCGAATGAAAAACTGTTTTTT	CAGKGNPNEKLFF
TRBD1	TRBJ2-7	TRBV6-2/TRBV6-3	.	TGTGCCAGCAGCTTATATGGGACAGGGGGAGCCTACGAGCAGTACTTC	CASSLYGTGGAYEQYF
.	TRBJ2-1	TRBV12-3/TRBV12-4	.	TGTGCCAGCAGTTTATGGCAGGTATCCTACAATGAGCAGTTCTTC	CASSLWQVSYNEQFF
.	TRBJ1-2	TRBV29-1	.	TGCAGCGTTGGACACTCGGATGGCTACACCTTC	CSVGHSDGYTF
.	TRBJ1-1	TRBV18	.	TGTGCCAACCGCCGAAGCGCCGCGGGCACTGAAGCTTTCTTT	CANRRSAAGTEAFF
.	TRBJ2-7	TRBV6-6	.	TGTGCCAGCAGCGCAGAGTCCTACGAGCAGTACTTC	CASSAESYEQYF
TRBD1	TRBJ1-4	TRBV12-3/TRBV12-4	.	TGTGCCAGCAGCCCCCAACAGGGGCTTGGTGAAAAACTGTTTTTT	CASSPQQGLGEKLFF
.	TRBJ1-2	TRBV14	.	TGTGCCAGCAGCCAAGATCAGGGGAAGGTGTATGGCTACACCTTC	CASSQDQGKVYGYTF
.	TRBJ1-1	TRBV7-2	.	TGTGCCAGCATCCTGGACTCTATGAACACTGAAGCTTTCTTT	CASILDSMNTEAFF
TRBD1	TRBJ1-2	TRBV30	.	TGTGCCTGGAGTAGACCCGGGACAGGGCCCGGGCGTGGCTACACCTTC	CAWSRPGTGPGRGYTF
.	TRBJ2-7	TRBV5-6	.	TGTGCCAGCAGCTGGACCTCTACCTACGAGCAGTACTTC	CASSWTSTYEQYF
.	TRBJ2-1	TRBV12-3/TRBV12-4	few	TGTGCCACCGCCGGTGGGGGGGCGGGTGAGCAGTTCTTC	CATAGGGAGEQFF
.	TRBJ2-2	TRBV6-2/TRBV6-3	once	TGTGGGACCGAAGAGACTCTTGGTGGGGCCTCTACCCCGGGGGAGCTGTTTTTT	CGTEETLGGASTPGELFF
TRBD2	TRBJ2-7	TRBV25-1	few	TGTGCCAGCACCAACGTGGGGGGGTCCGAGCAGTACTTC	CASTNVGGSEQYF
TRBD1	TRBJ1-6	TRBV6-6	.	TGTGCCAGCAGTTACTCGACAGGGCCGAATTCACCCCTCCACTTT	CASSYSTGPNSPLHF
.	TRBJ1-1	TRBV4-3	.	TGCGCCAGCAGCCAAGACCCCAGAACGAACACTGAAGCTTTCTTT	CASSQDPRTNTEAFF
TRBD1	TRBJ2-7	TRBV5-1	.	TGCGCCAGCAGCTATGACAGGGGAAGGTTCTACGAGCAGTACTTC	CASSYDRGRFYEQYF
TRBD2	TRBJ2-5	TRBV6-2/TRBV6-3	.	TGTGCCAGCAGCGACGGACTAGCAAACCAAGAGACCCAGTACTTC	CASSDGLANQETQYF
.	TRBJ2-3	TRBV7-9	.	TGTGCCAGCAGCTTAAGGCTGACCGCTAGCACAGATACGCAGTATTTT	CASSLRLTASTDTQYF
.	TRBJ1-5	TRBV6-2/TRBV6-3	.	TGTGCCAGCGGCTTTATGGTCAGCAATCAGCCCCAGCATTTT	CASGFMVSNQPQHF
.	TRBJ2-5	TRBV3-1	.	TGTGCCAGCAGCCAGATCCCGGAGGAGACCCAGTACTTC	CASSQIPEETQYF
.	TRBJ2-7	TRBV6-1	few	TGTGCCAGCAGTGAACAACAAATCCACTACGAGCAGTACTTC	CASSEQQIHYEQYF
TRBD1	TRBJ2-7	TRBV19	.	TGTGCCAGTAGTGTCACAGGGGGTACCTCCTACGAGCAGTACTTC	CASSVTGGTSYEQYF
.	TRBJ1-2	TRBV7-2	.	TGTGCCAGCAGCTTCTGGGGGGCGCGTGTTGGCTACACCTTC	CASSFWGARVGYTF
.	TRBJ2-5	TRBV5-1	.	TGCGCCAGCAGCTTGGTTGGGGCCGCCGGTCAAGAGACCCAGTACTTC	CASSLVGAAGQETQYF
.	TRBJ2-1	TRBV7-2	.	TGTGCCAGCAGCTTTGGCGTAATTGGGTTTGGAGAGCAGTTCTTC	CASSFGVIGFGEQFF
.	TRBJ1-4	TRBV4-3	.	TGCGCCAGCAGCCTAGGGCCAGCGGCTAATGAAAAACTGTTTTTT	CASSLGPAANEKLFF
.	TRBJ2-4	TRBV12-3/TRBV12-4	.	TGTGCCAACAGTTCGGCCTACGTTTCAAAAAACATTCAGTACTTC	CANSSAYVSKNIQYF
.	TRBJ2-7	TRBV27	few	TGTGCCAGCAGTTTACACGGACAGATGGAGCAGTACTTC	CASSLHGQMEQYF
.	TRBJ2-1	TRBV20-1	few	TGCAGTGCTAGTCCAATGAGTGAGCAGTTCTTC	CSASPMSEQFF
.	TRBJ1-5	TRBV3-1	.	TGTGCCAGCATCCAAAGTTGGGGCGACAATCAGCCCCAGCATTTT	CASIQSWGDNQPQHF
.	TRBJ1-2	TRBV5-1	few	TGCGCCAGCAGCCCAGATTCCGGGACCTATGGCTACACCTTC	CASSPDSGTYGYTF
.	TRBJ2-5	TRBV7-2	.	TGTGCCAGCAGCGTGGGGGCCGAAAAAGAGACCCAGTACTTC	CASSVGAEKETQYF
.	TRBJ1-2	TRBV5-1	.	TGCGCCAGCAGCTTGGCCGCCAGTAAAGGCTACACCTTC	CASSLAASKGYTF
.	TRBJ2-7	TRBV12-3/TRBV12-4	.	TGTGCCAGCAGGCAGCCCCCTGGCCACGAGCAGTACTTC	CASRQPPGHEQYF
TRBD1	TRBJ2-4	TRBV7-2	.	TGTGCCAGCAGCCCCCGACAGGGGAACAAAAACATTCAGTACTTC	CASSPRQGNKNIQYF
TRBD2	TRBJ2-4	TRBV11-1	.	TGTGCCAGCAGCCTGGGGGGGAGTGCAAACATTCAGTACTTC	CASSLGGSANIQYF
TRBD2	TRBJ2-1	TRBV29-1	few	TGCAGCGTTGTTCCGAGCGGGGGGCCAGGAGATGAGCAGTTCTTC	CSVVPSGGPGDEQFF
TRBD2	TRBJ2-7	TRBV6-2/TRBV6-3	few	TGTGCCAGCAGGGGCCTAGCGGGGACCTCCTACGAGCAGTACTTC	CASRGLAGTSYEQYF
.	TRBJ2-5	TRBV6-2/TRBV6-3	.	TGTGCCAGCCACTCCCTCTTAAAGACACAAGAGACCCAGTACTTC	CASHSLLKTQETQYF